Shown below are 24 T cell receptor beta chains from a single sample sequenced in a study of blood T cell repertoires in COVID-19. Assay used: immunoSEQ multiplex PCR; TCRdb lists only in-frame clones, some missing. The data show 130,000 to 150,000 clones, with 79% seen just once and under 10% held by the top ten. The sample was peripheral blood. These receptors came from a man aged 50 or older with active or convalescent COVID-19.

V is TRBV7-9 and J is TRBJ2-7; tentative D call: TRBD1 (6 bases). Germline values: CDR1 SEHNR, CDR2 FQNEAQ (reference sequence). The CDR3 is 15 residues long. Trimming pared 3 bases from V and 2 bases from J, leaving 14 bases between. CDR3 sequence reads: CASSLSRGYTYEQYF. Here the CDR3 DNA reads TGTGCCAGCAGCTTGTCCAGGGGATACACCTACGAGCAGTACTTC.

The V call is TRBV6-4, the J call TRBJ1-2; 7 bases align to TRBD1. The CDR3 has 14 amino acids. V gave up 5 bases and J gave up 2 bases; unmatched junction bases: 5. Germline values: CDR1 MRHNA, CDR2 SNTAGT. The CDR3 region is CASSPRTGNYGYTF. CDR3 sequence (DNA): TGTGCCAGCAGTCCCCGGACAGGAAACTATGGCTACACCTTC.

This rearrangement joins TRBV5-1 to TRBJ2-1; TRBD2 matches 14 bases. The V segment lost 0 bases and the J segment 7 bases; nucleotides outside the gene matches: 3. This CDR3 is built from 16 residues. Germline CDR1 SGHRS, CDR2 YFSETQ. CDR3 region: CASSLGLAGGENEQFF. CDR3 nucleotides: TGCGCCAGCAGCTTGGGACTAGCGGGAGGGGAAAATGAGCAGTTCTTC. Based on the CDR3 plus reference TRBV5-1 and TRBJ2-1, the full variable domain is KAGVTQTPRYLIKTRGQQVTLSCSPISGHRSVSWYQQTPGQGLQFLFEYFSETQRNKGNFPGRFSGRQFSNSRSEMNVSTLELGDSALYLCASSLGLAGGENEQFFGPGTRLTVL.

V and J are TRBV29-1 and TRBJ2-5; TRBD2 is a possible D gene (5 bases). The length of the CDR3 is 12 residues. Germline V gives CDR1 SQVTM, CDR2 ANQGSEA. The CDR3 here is CSSAGGKETQYF. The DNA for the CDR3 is TGCAGTTCGGCAGGAGGTAAAGAGACCCAGTACTTC.

The DNA of the CDR3 is TGTGCCATCAGCACGGTGAACACTGAAGCTTTCTTT. Amino acid sequence: CAISTVNTEAFF. J is TRBJ1-1 and V is TRBV10-3; D call uncertain. V was trimmed by 6 bases and J by 0 bases, leaving 5 bases between them. The germline V gene has CDR1 ENHRY and CDR2 SYGVKD. The CDR3 has 12 residues.

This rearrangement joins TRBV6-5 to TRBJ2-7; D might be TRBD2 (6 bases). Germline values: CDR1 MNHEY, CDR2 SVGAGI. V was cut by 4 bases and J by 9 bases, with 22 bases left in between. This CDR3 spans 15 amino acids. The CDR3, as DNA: TGTGCCAGCAGTTCGGGACTTCCTCGTCGAGGGGCGCAGTACTTC. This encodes CASSSGLPRRGAQYF.

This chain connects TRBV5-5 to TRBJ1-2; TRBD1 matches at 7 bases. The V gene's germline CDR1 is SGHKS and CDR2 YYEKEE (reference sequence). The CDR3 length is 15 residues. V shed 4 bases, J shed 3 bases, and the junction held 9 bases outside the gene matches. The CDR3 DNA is TGTGCCAGCAGCCCCAAGGGGGCGCGTGACTATGGCTACACCTTC. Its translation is CASSPKGARDYGYTF.

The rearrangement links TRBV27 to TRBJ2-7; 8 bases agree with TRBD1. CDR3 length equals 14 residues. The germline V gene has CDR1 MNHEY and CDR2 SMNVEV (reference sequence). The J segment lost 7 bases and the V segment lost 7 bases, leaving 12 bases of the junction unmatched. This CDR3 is CASTRTGRAGEQYF. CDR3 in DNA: TGTGCCAGCACTCGGACAGGGCGCGCAGGAGAGCAGTACTTC.

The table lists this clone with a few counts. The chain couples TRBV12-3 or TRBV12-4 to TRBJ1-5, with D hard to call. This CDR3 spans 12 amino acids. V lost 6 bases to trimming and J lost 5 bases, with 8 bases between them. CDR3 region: CASRQRDQPQHF. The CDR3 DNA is TGTGCCAGCAGGCAGAGGGATCAGCCCCAGCATTTT.

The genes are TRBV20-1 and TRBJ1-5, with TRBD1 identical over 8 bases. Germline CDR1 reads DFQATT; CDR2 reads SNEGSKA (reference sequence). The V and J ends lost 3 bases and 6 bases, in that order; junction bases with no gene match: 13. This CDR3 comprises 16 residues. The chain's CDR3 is CSASSQPGGFSQPQHF. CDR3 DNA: TGCAGTGCTAGTTCCCAGCCAGGGGGCTTCAGTCAGCCCCAGCATTTT.

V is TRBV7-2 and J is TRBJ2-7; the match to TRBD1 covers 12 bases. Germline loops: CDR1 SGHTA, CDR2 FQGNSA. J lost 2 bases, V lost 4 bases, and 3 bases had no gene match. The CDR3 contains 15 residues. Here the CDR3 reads CASSWGTGGAYEQYF. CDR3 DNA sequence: TGTGCCAGCAGCTGGGGGACAGGGGGCGCCTACGAGCAGTACTTC.

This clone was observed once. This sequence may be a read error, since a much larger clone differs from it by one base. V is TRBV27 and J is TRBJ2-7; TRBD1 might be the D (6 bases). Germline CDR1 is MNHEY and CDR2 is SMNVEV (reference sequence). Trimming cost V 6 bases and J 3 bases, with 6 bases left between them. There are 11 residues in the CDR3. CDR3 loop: CASRDSYEQYF. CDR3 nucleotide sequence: TGTGCCAGCAGGGACAGCTACGAGCAGTACTTC.

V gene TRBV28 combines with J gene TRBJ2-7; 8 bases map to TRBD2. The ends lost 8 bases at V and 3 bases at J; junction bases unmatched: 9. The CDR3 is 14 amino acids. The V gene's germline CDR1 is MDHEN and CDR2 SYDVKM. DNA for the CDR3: TGTGCCAGCTCCCAACTAGCGGAGATCTACGAGCAGTACTTC. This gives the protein CASSQLAEIYEQYF.

CDR3 coding DNA: TGCGCCAGCAGCTTGGACCTAGCGGGAGGGCCACAGTTCTTC. Its protein is CASSLDLAGGPQFF. This chain links TRBV5-1 with TRBJ2-1; the match to TRBD2 covers 12 bases. This CDR3 region has 14 residues. The junction had 5 bases not matched to a gene; V was cut back by 0 bases and J by 13 bases. Germline V gene data show CDR1 as SGHRS and CDR2 as YFSETQ.

The CDR3 loop is CASMADRGHGGELFF. The CDR3, as DNA: TGCGCCAGCATGGCCGACAGGGGGCATGGCGGGGAGCTGTTTTTT. The chain recombines TRBV10-1 with TRBJ2-2; 10 bases fit TRBD1. The junction had 9 bases not matched to a gene; V was cut back by 7 bases and J by 7 bases. The germline V gene has CDR1 WNHNN and CDR2 SYGVQD (reference sequence). CDR3 length: 15 residues.

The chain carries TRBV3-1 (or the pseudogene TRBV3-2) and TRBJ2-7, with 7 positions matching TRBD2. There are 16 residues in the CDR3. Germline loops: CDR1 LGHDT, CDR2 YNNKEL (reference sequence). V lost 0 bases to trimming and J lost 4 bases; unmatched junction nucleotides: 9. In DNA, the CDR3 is TGTGCCAGCAGCCAAGACCAGTGGGAGGGCCGATACGAGCAGTACTTC. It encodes CASSQDQWEGRYEQYF.

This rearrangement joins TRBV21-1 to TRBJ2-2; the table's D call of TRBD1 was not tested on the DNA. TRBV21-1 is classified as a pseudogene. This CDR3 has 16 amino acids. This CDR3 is CASSNQVTGVTGELFF. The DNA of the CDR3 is TGTGCCAGCAGCAATCAGGTGACAGGGGTCACCGGGGAGCTGTTTTTT.

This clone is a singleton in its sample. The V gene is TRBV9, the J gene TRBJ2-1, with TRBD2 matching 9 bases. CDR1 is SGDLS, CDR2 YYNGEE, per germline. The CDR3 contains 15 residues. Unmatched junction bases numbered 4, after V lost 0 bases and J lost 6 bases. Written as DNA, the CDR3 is TGTGCCAGCAGCGTAGAAAGCGGGAGGATCAATGAGCAGTTCTTC. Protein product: CASSVESGRINEQFF.

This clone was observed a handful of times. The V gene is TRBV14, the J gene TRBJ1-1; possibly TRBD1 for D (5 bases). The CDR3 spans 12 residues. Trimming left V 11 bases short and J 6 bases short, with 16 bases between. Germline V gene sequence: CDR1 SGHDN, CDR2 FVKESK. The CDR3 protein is CARGRANPEAFF. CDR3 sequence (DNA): TGTGCCCGGGGGAGAGCCAACCCTGAAGCTTTCTTT.

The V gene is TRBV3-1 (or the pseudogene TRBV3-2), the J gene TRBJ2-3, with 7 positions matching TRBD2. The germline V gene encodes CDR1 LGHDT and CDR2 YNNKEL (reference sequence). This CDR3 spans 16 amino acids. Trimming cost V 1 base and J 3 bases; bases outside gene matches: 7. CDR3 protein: CASSQVSGTNTDTQYF. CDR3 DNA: TGTGCCAGCAGCCAAGTGTCAGGGACTAATACAGATACGCAGTATTTT.

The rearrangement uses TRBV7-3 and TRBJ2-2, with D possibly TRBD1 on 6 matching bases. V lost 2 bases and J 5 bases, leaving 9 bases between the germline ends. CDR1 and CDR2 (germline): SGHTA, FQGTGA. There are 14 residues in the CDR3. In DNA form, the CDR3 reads TGTGCCAGCAGCTTATACGGACAGACCGGGGAGCTGTTTTTT. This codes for CASSLYGQTGELFF.

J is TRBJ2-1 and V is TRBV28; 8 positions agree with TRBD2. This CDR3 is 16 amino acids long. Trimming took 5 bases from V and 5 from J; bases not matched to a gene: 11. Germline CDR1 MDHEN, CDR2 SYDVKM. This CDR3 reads CASSPPRREVNNEQFF. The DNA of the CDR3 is TGTGCCAGCAGTCCCCCACGGCGGGAGGTAAACAATGAGCAGTTCTTC. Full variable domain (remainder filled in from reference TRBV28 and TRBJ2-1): DVKVTQSSRYLVKRTGEKVFLECVQDMDHENMFWYRQDPGLGLRLIYFSYDVKMKEKGDIPEGYSVSREKKERFSLILESASTNQTSMYLCASSPPRREVNNEQFFGPGTRLTVL.

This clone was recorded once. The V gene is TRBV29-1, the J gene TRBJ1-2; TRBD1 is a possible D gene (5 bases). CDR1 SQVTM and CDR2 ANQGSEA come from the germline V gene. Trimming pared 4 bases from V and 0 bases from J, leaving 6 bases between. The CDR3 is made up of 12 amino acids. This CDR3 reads CSVVGANYGYTF. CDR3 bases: TGCAGCGTTGTAGGGGCTAACTATGGCTACACCTTC. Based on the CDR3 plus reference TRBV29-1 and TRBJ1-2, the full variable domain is SAVISQKPSRDICQRGTSLTIQCQVDSQVTMMFWYRQQPGQSLTLIATANQGSEATYESGFVIDKFPISRPNLTFSTLTVSNMSPEDSSIYLCSVVGANYGYTFGSGTRLTVV.

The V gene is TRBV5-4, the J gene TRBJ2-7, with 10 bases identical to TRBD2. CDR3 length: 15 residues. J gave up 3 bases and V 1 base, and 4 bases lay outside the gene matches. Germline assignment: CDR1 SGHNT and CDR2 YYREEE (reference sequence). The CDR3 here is CASSLSAGGLYEQYF. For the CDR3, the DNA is TGTGCCAGCAGCTTGTCAGCGGGAGGGCTCTACGAGCAGTACTTC.